Described below is a single T cell receptor (beta chain) sequence and its context. The repertoire was sequenced with immunoSEQ multiplex PCR; TCRdb's copy has only in-frame clones and lacks some. The data hold 300,000 to 400,000 clones, with more than 60% observed a single time. CDR3 length: 16 amino acids. Between the trimmed V and J ends, which lost 1 base and 0 bases, there was a span of 12 bases. CDR1 and CDR2 (germline): SEHNR, FQNEAQ (reference sequence). This record comes from a study of shared clonotypes between healthy human individuals. Sample: memory CD4+ T cells sorted from blood. Subset: CD45RA-negative fraction. This sequence joins TRBV7-9 and TRBJ1-2; D remains unclear. The sequence came from a man aged 30 to 39 in good health. The CDR3 DNA sequence: TGTGCCAGCAGCTTAGACAGCGACCGCCCTAACTATGGCTACACCTTC. Translated: CASSLDSDRPNYGYTF. Full variable domain (rest looked up from reference TRBV7-9 and TRBJ1-2): DTGVSQNPRHKITKRGQNVTFRCDPISEHNRLYWYRQTLGQGPEFLTYFQNEAQLEKSRLLSDRFSAERPKGSFSTLEIQRTEQGDSAMYLCASSLDSDRPNYGYTFGSGTRLTVV.